The rows below give T cell receptor beta chains drawn from one sample of a study of T cells in Graves' hyperthyroidism and ophthalmopathy. TCRdb used MiXCR to reprocess the multiplex PCR reads, holding one entry per CDR3 protein. The table includes fewer than 400,000 distinct CDR3 sequences, around a quarter detected once. The sequencing input was blood. These receptors came from a man in his forties or fifties with Graves' hyperthyroidism. Both conserved end residues are part of each CDR3. The D gene is left open where the match is weak. The listing skips clone size in some rows; elsewhere it reads once, few, many or a size class.

- - TRBJ2-1 TRBV11-3 TGTGTCAGCACCTTTAAGTCCGGCGATGAGCAGTTCTTC CVSTFKSGDEQFF
- few TRBJ1-1 TRBV7-2 TGTGCCAGCAGCGAAGAGGTTCCGAACACTGAAGCTTTCTTT CASSEEVPNTEAFF
TRBD2 few TRBJ2-1 TRBV5-1 TGCGCCAGCAGCGGACCGGGGGTTCGGCTAGCGGGGGCTGAGCAGTTCTTC CASSGPGVRLAGAEQFF
- many TRBJ2-7 TRBV3-1 TGTGCCAGCAGCCAAGAGTTTTCTAGCCGGGCCAACGAGCAGTACTTC CASSQEFSSRANEQYF
- - TRBJ2-1 TRBV9 TGTGCCAGCAGCGAGGGTGGTGAGCAGTTCTTC CASSEGGEQFF
- few TRBJ2-3 TRBV11-3 TGTGCCAGCAGCTCCCTGAGATTGTCGGATGAGGGTAGGACAGATACGCAGTATTTT CASSSLRLSDEGRTDTQYF
- few TRBJ1-2 TRBV11-1 TGTGCCAGCAGCTTAGAATCAGTCGGGGGCTACACCTTC CASSLESVGGYTF
- many TRBJ1-1 TRBV27 TGTGCCAGCAGTTTCCGGGGGCAGGAGGGCACTGAAGCTTTCTTT CASSFRGQEGTEAFF
TRBD2 - TRBJ2-7 TRBV4-1 TGCGCCAGCAGGGGGGAGGGCTTCCACGAGCAGTACTTC CASRGEGFHEQYF
TRBD1 many TRBJ2-1 TRBV3-1 TGTGCCAGCAGCCTTGGGACAGTAAGCAATGAGCAGTTCTTC CASSLGTVSNEQFF
TRBD1 - TRBJ1-1 TRBV25-1 TGTGCCAGCAGACCACAGGGGCAGAACACTGAAGCTTTCTTT CASRPQGQNTEAFF
TRBD2 - TRBJ2-1 TRBV29-1 TGCAGCGTTTATAGCGGGAGATCATACAATGAGCAGTTCTTC CSVYSGRSYNEQFF
TRBD2 few TRBJ2-1 TRBV6-1 TGTGCCACCCGAGGGGCTAGCGGGAGCTCCTACAATGAGCAGTTCTTC CATRGASGSSYNEQFF
TRBD2 - TRBJ2-1 TRBV3-1 TGTGCCAGCAGCCCTTGGACTAGCGGGAGAACTGAGCAGTTCTTC CASSPWTSGRTEQFF
- - TRBJ2-1 TRBV14 TGTGCCAGCAGCCAAGTTGTGATAGGTGAGCAGTTCTTC CASSQVVIGEQFF